This paragraph covers one T cell receptor (beta chain) sequence. Its target is unknown. One end of the junction fails to match germline, which may point to a read error. The same CDR3 arises from other DNA sequences in this sample as well. This specimen belongs to a study of cytomegalovirus exposure and HLA in healthy donors. On the study more broadly: About 85 million unique TCRs from HLA-typed donors were held in an early release of data. Regarding the study as a whole: Later work associated around 18,000 TCR beta sequences with HLA alleles at 0.05 false discovery rate. Being productive about 90% or about 30% of the time was typical of most TCR beta V segments in an earlier analysis. A later analysis linked a missense variant in DCLRE1C to the trimming of TCR beta V and J genes.

Per the germline V gene, CDR1 is LGHNA and CDR2 is YNFKEQ. This CDR3 region has 16 residues. It was with 60 Vbeta and 13 Jbeta primers that the PCR ran. The table came from immunoSEQ multiplex PCR; TCRdb's copy has only in-frame clones and leaves some out. Of about 200,000 clones listed, around 79% are singletons. The rearrangement uses TRBV4-2 and TRBJ2-3; 10 bases agree with TRBD2. Sequencing was performed on PBMCs. This sequence originates from a male donor in good health and CMV-seropositive. Written as DNA, the CDR3 is TGTGCCAGCAGCCAAGTTAAAACTAGCGGGACAGATACGCAGTACTTT. Translated: CASSQVKTSGTDTQYF.